These T cell receptor beta chains were read from a single sample in a study of blood T cell repertoires in COVID-19. Only in-frame clones appear in the TCRdb table, and some are missing; sequencing was by immunoSEQ multiplex PCR. This sample has approximately 280,000 clones; around nine tenths occur once, and the top ten carry about 6%. Sample: PBMCs or T cells enriched from blood (not recorded which). The receptors shown here come from a woman between 35 and 50 years old who had recovered from COVID-19. Each CDR3 is given with its conserved first and last residue. Each record gives: CDR3 protein, J gene, V gene.

CASRPNPVVGQPQHF,TRBJ1-5,TRBV28
CASSSYGQGQVETQYF,TRBJ2-5,TRBV7-8
CASSSLAGGLGELFF,TRBJ2-2,TRBV7-2
CASHWADRGLGYGYTF,TRBJ1-2,TRBV28
CASSPREGEAFF,TRBJ1-1,TRBV18
CSVDGALGGPYGYTF,TRBJ1-2,TRBV29-1
CSASSGATDTQYF,TRBJ2-3,TRBV20-1
CASSQTSYRGRGESQYF,TRBJ2-5,TRBV4-3
CASSPRRGPEQEAFF,TRBJ1-1,TRBV18
CASSSDAYEQYF,TRBJ2-7,TRBV9
CASTLAGQQFF,TRBJ2-1,TRBV5-4
CASSPQGAGEKLFF,TRBJ1-4,TRBV2
CASSPGTVYNEQFF,TRBJ2-1,TRBV27
CALIRVSETQYF,TRBJ2-5,TRBV5-6
CASSPTWSNSPLHF,TRBJ1-6,TRBV4-1
CASSPGLVMQYF,TRBJ2-3,TRBV14
CASSLNRAGGYTF,TRBJ1-2,TRBV5-1
CASMRGGNTDTQYF,TRBJ2-3,TRBV2
CASSPWTGVKSPLHF,TRBJ1-6,TRBV6-2/TRBV6-3
CASSLGIGSAMGTQYF,TRBJ2-3,TRBV19
CASSPPGSTDTQYF,TRBJ2-3,TRBV7-3
CASSQSRQGALGDTIYF,TRBJ1-3,TRBV4-3
CASSHRVAGNTIYF,TRBJ1-3,TRBV7-2
CASSLALASKTQYF,TRBJ2-5,TRBV5-1
CASKGDRGPSGYTF,TRBJ1-2,TRBV19
CASSLAVGGLGNQPQHF,TRBJ1-5,TRBV7-2
CASSETASGTGTQYF,TRBJ2-5,TRBV2
CASSPQGAGNNEQFF,TRBJ2-1,TRBV18
CASRASGGTGELFF,TRBJ2-2,TRBV6-5
CASSFRGEGYTF,TRBJ1-2,TRBV19
CASSWASGSMGNEQFF,TRBJ2-1,TRBV5-1
CASSLGGVAGELFF,TRBJ2-2,TRBV7-9
CASSLSWTGSSPLHF,TRBJ1-6,TRBV5-1
CASSQWPLAGGSTGKVETQYF,TRBJ2-5,TRBV3-1/TRBV3-2
CASSFEGTQYF,TRBJ2-3,TRBV7-3
CASSLRGANYEQYF,TRBJ2-7,TRBV5-4